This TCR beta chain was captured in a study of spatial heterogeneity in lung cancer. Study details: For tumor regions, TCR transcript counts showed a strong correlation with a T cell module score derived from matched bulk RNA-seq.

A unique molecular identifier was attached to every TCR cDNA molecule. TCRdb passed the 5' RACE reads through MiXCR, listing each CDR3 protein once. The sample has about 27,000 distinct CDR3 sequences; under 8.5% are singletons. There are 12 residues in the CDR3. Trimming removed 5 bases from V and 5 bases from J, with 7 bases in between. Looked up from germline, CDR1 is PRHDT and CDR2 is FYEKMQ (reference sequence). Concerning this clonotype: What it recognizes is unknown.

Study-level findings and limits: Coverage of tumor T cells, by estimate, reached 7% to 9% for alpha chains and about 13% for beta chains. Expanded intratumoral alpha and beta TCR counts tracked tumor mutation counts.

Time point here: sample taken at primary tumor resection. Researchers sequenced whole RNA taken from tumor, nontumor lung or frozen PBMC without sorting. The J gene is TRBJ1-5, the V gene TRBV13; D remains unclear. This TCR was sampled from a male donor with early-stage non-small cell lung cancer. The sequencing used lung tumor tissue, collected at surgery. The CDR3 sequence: CASSAGDQPQHF. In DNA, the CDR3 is TGTGCCAGCAGCGCCGGGGATCAGCCCCAGCATTTT. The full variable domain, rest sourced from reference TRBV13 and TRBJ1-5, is AAGVIQSPRHLIKEKRETATLKCYPIPRHDTVYWYQQGPGQDPQFLISFYEKMQSDKGSIPDRFSAQQFSDYHSELNMSSLELGDSALYFCASSAGDQPQHFGDGTRLSIL.